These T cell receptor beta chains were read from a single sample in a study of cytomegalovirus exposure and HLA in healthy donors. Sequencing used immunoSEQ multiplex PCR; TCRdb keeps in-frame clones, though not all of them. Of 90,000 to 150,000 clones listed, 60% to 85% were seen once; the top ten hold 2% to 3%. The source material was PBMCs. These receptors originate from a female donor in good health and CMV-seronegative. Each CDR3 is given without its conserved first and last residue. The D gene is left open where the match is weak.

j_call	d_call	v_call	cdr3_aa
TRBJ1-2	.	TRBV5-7	ASSLAQDYGYT
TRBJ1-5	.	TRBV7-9	ASSSERQLNQPQH
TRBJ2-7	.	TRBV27	ASSLSSGGYEQY
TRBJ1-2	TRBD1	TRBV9	ASSAEGARYGYT
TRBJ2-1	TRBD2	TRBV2	AGGLGSGGSNEQF
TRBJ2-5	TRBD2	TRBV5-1	ASSTSGGLEETQY
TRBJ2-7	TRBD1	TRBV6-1	ASRGQGVNEQY
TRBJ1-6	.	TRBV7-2	ASSLAGQEDNSPLH
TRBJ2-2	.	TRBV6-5	ASSLQGTGELF
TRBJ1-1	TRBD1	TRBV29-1	SVEDLPTGKGTEAF
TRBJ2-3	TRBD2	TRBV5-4	ASSKGTSGTTDTQY
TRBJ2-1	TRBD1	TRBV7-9	ASSPPRTGENEQF
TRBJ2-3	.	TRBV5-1	ASTGRTGTDTQY
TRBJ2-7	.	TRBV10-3	AISTGSAVAEQY
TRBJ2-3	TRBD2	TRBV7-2	ASSLVLASGGTDTQY
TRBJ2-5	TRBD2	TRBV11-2	ASSSIGLAGGRMETQY
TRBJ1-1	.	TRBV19	ASSRRASMNTEAF
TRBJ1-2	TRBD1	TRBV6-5	ASSPSTGAPGYT
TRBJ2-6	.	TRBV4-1	ASSVRDTAAGANVLT
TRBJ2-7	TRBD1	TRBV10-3	AISRRQGTDEQY
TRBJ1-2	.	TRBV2	ASSDSGIYGYT
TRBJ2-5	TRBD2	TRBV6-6	ASSYGSGGVETQY
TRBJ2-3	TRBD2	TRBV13	ASSLRSSGGFADTQY
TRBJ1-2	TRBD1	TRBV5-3	ARSHAPNGQGAEGYGYT
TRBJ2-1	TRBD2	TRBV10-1	ASSESLAGGHEQF
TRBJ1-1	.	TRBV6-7	ASSYFWQEAF
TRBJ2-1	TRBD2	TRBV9	ASSVGGGTSGGADNEQF
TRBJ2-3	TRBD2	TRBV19	ASSDRGGEADTQY
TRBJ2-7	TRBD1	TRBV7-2	ASSSGTGAYEQY
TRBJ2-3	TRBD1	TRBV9	ASSLTGQGSDTQY
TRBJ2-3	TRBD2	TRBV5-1	ASSQTSSTDTQY
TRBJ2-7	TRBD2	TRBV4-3	ASSQDRAGGLYEQY
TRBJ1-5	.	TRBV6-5	ASSYSDRSNQPQH
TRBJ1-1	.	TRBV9	ASSVAPDSSQTF
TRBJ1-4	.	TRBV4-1	ASSQEAGSEKLF
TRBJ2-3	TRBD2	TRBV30	AWNSWGGRDTQY
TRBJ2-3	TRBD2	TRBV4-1	ASSQELAGVTDTQY
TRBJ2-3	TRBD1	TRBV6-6	ASSGSEGARMDTQY
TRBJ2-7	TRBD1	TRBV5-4	ASSWDSYEQY
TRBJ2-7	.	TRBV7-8	ASSLAVGQGYEQY
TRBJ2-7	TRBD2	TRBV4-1	ASSQVGGGRYEQY
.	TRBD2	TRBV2	ASSEKRGDSYEQY
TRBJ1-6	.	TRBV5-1	ASSGQAGPYNSPLH
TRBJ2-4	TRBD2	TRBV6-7	ASSYSIAGIAKNIQY
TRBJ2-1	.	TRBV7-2	ASTGYNEQF
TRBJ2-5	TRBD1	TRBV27	ASSGTGRETQY
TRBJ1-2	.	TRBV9	ASSPTFLGTTHGYT
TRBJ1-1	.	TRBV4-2	ASSQAVTANTEAF
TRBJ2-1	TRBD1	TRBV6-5	ASSQSGGQHEQF
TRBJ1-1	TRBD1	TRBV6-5	ASSSGQGMAF
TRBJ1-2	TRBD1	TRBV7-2	ASSSNRQGGGYT